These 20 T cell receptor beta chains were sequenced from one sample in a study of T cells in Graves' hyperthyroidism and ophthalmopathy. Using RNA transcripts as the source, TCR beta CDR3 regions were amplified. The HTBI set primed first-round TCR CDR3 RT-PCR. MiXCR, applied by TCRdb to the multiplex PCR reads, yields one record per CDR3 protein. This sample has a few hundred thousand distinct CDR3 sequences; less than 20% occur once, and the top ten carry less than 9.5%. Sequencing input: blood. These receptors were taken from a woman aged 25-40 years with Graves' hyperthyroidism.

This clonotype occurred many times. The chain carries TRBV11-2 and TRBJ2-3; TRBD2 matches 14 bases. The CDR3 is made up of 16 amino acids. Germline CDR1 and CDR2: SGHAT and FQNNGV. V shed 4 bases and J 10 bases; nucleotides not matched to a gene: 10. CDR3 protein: CASSSRGTSGSIAQYF. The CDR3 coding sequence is TGTGCCAGCAGCTCGAGGGGGACTAGCGGGAGTATTGCGCAGTATTTT.

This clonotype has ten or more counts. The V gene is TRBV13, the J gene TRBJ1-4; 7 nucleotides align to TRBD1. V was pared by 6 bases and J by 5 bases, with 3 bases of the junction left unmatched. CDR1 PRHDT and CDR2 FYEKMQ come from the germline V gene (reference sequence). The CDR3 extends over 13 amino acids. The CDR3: CASRGQPNEKLFF. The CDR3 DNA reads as TGTGCCAGCAGGGGACAGCCAAATGAAAAACTGTTTTTT.

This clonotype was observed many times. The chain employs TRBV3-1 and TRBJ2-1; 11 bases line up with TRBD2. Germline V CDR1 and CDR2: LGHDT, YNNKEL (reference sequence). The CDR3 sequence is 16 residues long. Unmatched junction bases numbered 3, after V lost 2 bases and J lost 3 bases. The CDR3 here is CASSQWGLADYNEQFF. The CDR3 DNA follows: TGTGCCAGCAGCCAATGGGGACTAGCGGACTACAATGAGCAGTTCTTC.

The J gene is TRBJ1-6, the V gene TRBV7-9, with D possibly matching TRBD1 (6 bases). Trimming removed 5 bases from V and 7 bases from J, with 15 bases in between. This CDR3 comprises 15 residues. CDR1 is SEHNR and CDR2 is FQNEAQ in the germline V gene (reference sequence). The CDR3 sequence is CASSLQGNSNSPLHF. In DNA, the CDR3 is TGTGCCAGCAGCCTCCAGGGGAACAGCAATTCACCCCTCCACTTT. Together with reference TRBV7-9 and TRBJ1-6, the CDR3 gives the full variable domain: DTGVSQNPRHKITKRGQNVTFRCDPISEHNRLYWYRQTLGQGPEFLTYFQNEAQLEKSRLLSDRFSAERPKGSFSTLEIQRTEQGDSAMYLCASSLQGNSNSPLHFGNGTRLTVT.

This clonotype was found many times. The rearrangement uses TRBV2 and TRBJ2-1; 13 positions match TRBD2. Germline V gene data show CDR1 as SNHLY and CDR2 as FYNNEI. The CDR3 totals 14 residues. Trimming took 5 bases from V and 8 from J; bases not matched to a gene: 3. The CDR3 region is CASSRTSGSYEQFF. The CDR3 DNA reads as TGTGCCAGCAGTCGGACTAGCGGGAGCTATGAGCAGTTCTTC.

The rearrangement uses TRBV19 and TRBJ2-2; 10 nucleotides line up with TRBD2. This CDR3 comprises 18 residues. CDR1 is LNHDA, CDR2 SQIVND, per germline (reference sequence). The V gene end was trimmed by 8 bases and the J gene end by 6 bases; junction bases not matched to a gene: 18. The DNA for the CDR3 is TGTGCCAGTGGATACAAATCTAGCGGGAGTACGCTGGCCGGGGAGCTGTTTTTT. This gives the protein CASGYKSSGSTLAGELFF.

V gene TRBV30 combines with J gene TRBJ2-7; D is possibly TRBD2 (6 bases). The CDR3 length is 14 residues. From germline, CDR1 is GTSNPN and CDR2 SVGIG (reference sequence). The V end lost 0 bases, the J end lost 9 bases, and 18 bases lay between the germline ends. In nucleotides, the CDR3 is TGTGCCTGGAGTGTACTTCCCAATGGGGGACTGCAGTACTTC. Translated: CAWSVLPNGGLQYF.

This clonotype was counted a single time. In DNA form, the CDR3 reads TGTGCCAGCAGCGCCATTTCGGGAGGGCCGGGTGAGCAGTTCTTC. Protein sequence: CASSAISGGPGEQFF. The chain couples TRBV9 to TRBJ2-1; 8 positions agree with TRBD2. This CDR3 is built from 15 residues. The V and J ends lost 3 bases and 9 bases, in that order; junction bases with no gene match: 11. The germline V gene has CDR1 SGDLS and CDR2 YYNGEE. Based on the CDR3 plus reference TRBV9 and TRBJ2-1, the full variable domain is DSGVTQTPKHLITATGQRVTLRCSPRSGDLSVYWYQQSLDQGLQFLIQYYNGEERAKGNILERFSAQQFPDLHSELNLSSLELGDSALYFCASSAISGGPGEQFFGPGTRLTVL.

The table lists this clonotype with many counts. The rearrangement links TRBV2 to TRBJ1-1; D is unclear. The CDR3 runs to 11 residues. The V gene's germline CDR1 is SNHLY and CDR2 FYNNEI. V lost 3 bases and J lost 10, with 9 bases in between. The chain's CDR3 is CASSDWGAAFF. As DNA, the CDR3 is TGTGCCAGCAGTGATTGGGGTGCAGCTTTCTTT.

CDR3 DNA: TGCGCCAGCAGTGTTGTTGCGGAGACTTGGGATGAGCAGTTCTTC. The encoded protein is CASSVVAETWDEQFF. The chain recombines TRBV10-2 with TRBJ2-1; no clear D. V shed 4 bases and J shed 8 bases, with 18 bases lying between them. Germline V gene data show CDR1 as WSHSY and CDR2 as SAAADI. The CDR3 spans 15 residues.

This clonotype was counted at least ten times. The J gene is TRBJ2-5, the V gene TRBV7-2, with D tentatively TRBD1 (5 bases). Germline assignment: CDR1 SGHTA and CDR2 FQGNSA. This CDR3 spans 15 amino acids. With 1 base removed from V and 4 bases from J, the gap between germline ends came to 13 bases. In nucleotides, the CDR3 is TGTGCCAGCAGCTTAGAGGACACAGCCCCAGAGACCCAGTACTTC. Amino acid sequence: CASSLEDTAPETQYF.

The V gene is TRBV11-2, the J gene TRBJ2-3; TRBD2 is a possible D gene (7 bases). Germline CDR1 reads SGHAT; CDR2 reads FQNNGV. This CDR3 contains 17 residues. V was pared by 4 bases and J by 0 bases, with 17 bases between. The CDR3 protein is CASSSIYWGGSTDTQYF. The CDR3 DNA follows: TGTGCCAGCAGCTCTATCTATTGGGGGGGCAGCACAGATACGCAGTATTTT.

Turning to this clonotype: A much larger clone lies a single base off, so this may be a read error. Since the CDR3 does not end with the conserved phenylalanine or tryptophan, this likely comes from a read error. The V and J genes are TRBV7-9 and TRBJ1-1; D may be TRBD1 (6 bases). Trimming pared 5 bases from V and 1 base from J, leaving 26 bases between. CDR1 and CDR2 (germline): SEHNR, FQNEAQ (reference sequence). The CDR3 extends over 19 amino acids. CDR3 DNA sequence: TGTGCCAGCAGCCGATGGCCCGCGGGGGCAGGGGCTCAGAACACTGAAGCTTTCTCT. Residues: CASSRWPAGAGAQNTEAFS.

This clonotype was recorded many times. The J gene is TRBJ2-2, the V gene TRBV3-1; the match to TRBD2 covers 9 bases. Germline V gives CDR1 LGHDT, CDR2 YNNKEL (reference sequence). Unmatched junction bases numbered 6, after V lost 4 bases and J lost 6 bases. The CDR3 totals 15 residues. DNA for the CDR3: TGTGCCAGCAGCCGGACTAGCGAAGGGGCCGGGGAGCTGTTTTTT. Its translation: CASSRTSEGAGELFF.

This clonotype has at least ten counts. The CDR3, as DNA: TGTGCCAGCTCACCACTATCAGGGGATGAGCAGTTCTTC. Residues: CASSPLSGDEQFF. This chain joins TRBV18 and TRBJ2-1, with a tentative D call TRBD1 (6 bases). V was shortened by 1 base and J by 8 bases, with 9 bases between the two germline ends. Germline CDR1 and CDR2: KGHSH and LQKENI. The CDR3 is 13 amino acids.

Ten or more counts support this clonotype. The CDR3, as DNA: TGCAGGGCGGGGTTCATGAACACTGAAGCTTTCTTT. As protein: CRAGFMNTEAFF. The chain combines TRBV20-1 with TRBJ1-1, with D hard to call. Germline CDR1 reads DFQATT; CDR2 reads SNEGSKA (reference sequence). The CDR3 spans 12 residues.

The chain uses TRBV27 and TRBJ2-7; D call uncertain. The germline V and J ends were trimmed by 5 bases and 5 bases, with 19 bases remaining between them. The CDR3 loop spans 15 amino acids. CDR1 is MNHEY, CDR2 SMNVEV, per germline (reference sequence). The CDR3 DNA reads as TGTGCCAGCAGTCCCAGACCACTCCCTATGCACGAGCAGTACTTC. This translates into CASSPRPLPMHEQYF.

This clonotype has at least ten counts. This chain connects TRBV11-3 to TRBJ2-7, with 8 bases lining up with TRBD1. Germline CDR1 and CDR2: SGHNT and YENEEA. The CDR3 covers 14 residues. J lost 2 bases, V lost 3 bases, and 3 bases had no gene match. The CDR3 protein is CASSFRGRPYEQYF. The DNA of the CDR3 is TGTGCCAGCAGCTTCAGGGGGCGCCCCTACGAGCAGTACTTC. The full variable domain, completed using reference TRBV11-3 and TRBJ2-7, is EAGVVQSPRYKIIEKKQPVAFWCNPISGHNTLYWYLQNLGQGPELLIRYENEEAVDDSQLPKDRFSAERLKGVDSTLKIQPAELGDSAVYLCASSFRGRPYEQYFGPGTRLTVT.

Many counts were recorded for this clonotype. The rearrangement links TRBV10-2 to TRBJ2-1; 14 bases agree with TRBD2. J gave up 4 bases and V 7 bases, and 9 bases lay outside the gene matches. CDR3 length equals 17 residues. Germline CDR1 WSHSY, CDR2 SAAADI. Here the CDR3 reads CASTGLAGDSSYNEQFF. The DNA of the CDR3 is TGCGCCAGCACGGGACTAGCGGGAGATTCCTCATACAATGAGCAGTTCTTC.

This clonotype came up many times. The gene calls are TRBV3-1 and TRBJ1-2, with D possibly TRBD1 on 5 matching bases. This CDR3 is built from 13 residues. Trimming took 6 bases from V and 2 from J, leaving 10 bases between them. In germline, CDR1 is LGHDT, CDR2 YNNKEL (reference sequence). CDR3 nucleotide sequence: TGTGCCAGCAGAGGGACGGCGAACTATGGCTACACCTTC. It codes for CASRGTANYGYTF.